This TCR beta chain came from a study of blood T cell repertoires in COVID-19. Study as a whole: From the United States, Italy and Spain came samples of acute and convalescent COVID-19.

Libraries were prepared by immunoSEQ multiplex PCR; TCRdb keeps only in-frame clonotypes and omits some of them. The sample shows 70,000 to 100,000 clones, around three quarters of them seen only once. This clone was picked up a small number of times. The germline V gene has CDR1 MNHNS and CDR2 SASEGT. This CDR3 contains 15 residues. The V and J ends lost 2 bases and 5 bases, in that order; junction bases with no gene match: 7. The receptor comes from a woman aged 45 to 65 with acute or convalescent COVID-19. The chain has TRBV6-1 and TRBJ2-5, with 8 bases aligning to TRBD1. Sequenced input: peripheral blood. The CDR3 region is CASSESGGAGETQYF. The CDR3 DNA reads TGTGCCAGCAGTGAATCAGGGGGCGCGGGGGAGACCCAGTACTTC.